This entry lists 13 T cell receptor beta chains sequenced from one sample in a study of Ad26.COV2.S vaccination and SARS-CoV-2 variants. Produced via immunoSEQ multiplex PCR; TCRdb's table is partial and in-frame only. This sample has around 370,000 clones, with roughly 81% found just once. Treatment: 15 to 20 received Ad26.COV2.S at low or high dose, single or two shots; five or six received placebo; per-sample allocation not given. Specimens were obtained on day 63 following the first vaccine or placebo injection. Source: peripheral blood, taken in a trial of Ad26.COV2.S vaccine versus placebo. These receptors came from a person aged 18 to 59 who received the Ad26.COV2.S COVID-19 vaccine or a placebo.

This rearrangement joins TRBV4-1 to TRBJ2-7; 14 bases align to TRBD2. CDR1 MGHRA and CDR2 YSYEKL come from the germline V gene. The CDR3 covers 18 residues. The V segment lost 0 bases and the J segment 6 bases; nucleotides outside the gene matches: 10. CDR3 region: CASSQESQGLAGASEQYF. For the CDR3, the DNA is TGCGCCAGCAGCCAAGAGTCCCAGGGACTAGCGGGGGCTTCCGAGCAGTACTTC.

V gene TRBV12-5 combines with J gene TRBJ2-6; the match to TRBD1 covers 9 bases. Germline V CDR1 and CDR2: LGHNT, FRNRAP. The V segment lost 5 bases and the J segment 3 bases; nucleotides outside the gene matches: 8. The length of the CDR3 is 17 residues. The CDR3 sequence: CASGPQGAPLGANVLTF. As DNA, the CDR3 is TGTGCTAGTGGTCCACAGGGGGCGCCTCTTGGGGCCAACGTCCTGACTTTC.

The V call is TRBV6-6, the J call TRBJ2-7, with D perhaps assigned TRBD1 or TRBD2 (5 bases each). The germline V and J ends were trimmed by 0 bases and 0 bases, with 12 bases remaining between them. The CDR3 spans 16 residues. Germline V gives CDR1 MNHNY, CDR2 SVGAGI (reference sequence). The CDR3 DNA follows: TGTGCCAGCAGTTACTCGAGGGGCGGACGCTCCTACGAGCAGTACTTC. Amino acids: CASSYSRGGRSYEQYF.

The V call is TRBV2, the J call TRBJ2-2; D not certain. Germline V gene data show CDR1 as SNHLY and CDR2 as FYNNEI. This CDR3 region has 14 residues. With 2 bases removed from V and 4 bases from J, the gap between germline ends came to 8 bases. The chain's CDR3 is CASSENPLTGELFF. CDR3 in DNA: TGTGCCAGCAGTGAAAACCCTCTCACCGGGGAGCTGTTTTTT.

This chain links TRBV19 with TRBJ2-7; perhaps TRBD1 as D (6 bases). Per the germline V gene, CDR1 is LNHDA and CDR2 is SQIVND (reference sequence). The CDR3 runs to 14 residues. V lost 5 bases, J lost 6 bases, and 17 bases lay in between. In DNA, the CDR3 is TGTGCCAGTAGTCCGTACTCACAGGGACCCGAGCAGTACTTC. It is translated as CASSPYSQGPEQYF. Variable domain in full (rest from reference TRBV19 and TRBJ2-7): DGGITQSPKYLFRKEGQNVTLSCEQNLNHDAMYWYRQDPGQGLRLIYYSQIVNDFQKGDIAEGYSVSREKKESFPLTVTSAQKNPTAFYLCASSPYSQGPEQYFGPGTRLTVT.

This chain connects TRBV4-1 to TRBJ1-1; D perhaps matches TRBD1 (5 bases). CDR1 and CDR2 from the germline V gene are MGHRA and YSYEKL. This CDR3 contains 15 residues. Trimming pared 0 bases from V and 6 bases from J, leaving 14 bases between. Written as DNA, the CDR3 is TGCGCCAGCAGCCAAGATCCGGGGGTCTCGGCTGAAGCTTTCTTT. Its translation: CASSQDPGVSAEAFF.

The genes are TRBV2 and TRBJ1-3; D is perhaps TRBD1 (5 bases). Deletions cut 1 base from V and 3 bases from J, with 7 bases between. Germline CDR1 and CDR2: SNHLY and FYNNEI. The CDR3 covers 14 residues. The CDR3: CASSEDRFGNTIYF. The CDR3 DNA follows: TGTGCCAGCAGTGAAGACAGGTTTGGAAACACCATATATTTT.

The sample holds one count of this clone. The rearrangement uses TRBV7-9 and TRBJ2-1, with D unresolved. The ends were cut back, 3 bases at V and 9 bases at J, with 9 bases in the middle. The V gene's germline CDR1 is SEHNR and CDR2 FQNEAQ (reference sequence). This CDR3 has 12 residues. CDR3 residues: CASSFSESEQFF. In nucleotides, the CDR3 is TGTGCCAGCAGCTTTTCGGAGAGTGAGCAGTTCTTC.

The chain couples TRBV6-2 or TRBV6-3 to TRBJ2-7; 10 positions match TRBD2. V lost 5 bases to trimming and J lost 4 bases; unmatched junction nucleotides: 23. The CDR3 contains 20 residues. Germline V gene sequence: CDR1 MNHEY, CDR2 SVGEGT. The CDR3 protein is CASSDPLHEAGGPERYEQYF. For the CDR3, the DNA is TGTGCCAGCAGTGACCCCCTACACGAAGCGGGAGGGCCTGAGAGGTACGAGCAGTACTTC.

This clone was seen just once. The chain recombines TRBV6-6 with TRBJ2-5; 8 nucleotides agree with TRBD1. The germline V gene encodes CDR1 MNHNY and CDR2 SVGAGI (reference sequence). V was clipped by 0 bases and J by 5 bases; unmatched bases: 8. The CDR3 spans 16 residues. The CDR3: CASSYSIAGGRETQYF. The DNA of the CDR3 is TGTGCCAGCAGTTACTCGATTGCAGGGGGCCGGGAGACCCAGTACTTC.

The chain has TRBV10-3 and TRBJ2-5, with 9 bases matching TRBD2. The trim removed 6 bases at V and 7 bases at J, leaving 15 bases unmatched. In germline, CDR1 is ENHRY, CDR2 SYGVKD. This CDR3 comprises 16 residues. CDR3 protein: CAIRAQGLAPGGTQYF. The CDR3 DNA sequence: TGTGCCATCAGAGCCCAAGGACTAGCGCCTGGAGGGACCCAGTACTTC.

The V gene is TRBV4-1, the J gene TRBJ2-5, with TRBD1 matching over 10 bases. V was clipped by 3 bases and J by 4 bases; unmatched bases: 5. The CDR3 is 15 amino acids. Germline V gives CDR1 MGHRA, CDR2 YSYEKL. Here the CDR3 reads CASSQWGQGLETQYF. CDR3 nucleotides: TGCGCCAGCAGCCAGTGGGGACAGGGGCTAGAGACCCAGTACTTC.

The J gene is TRBJ2-5, the V gene TRBV5-1; 7 positions match TRBD1. The V and J ends lost 6 bases and 2 bases, in that order; junction bases with no gene match: 13. The CDR3 sequence is 16 residues long. The germline V gene encodes CDR1 SGHRS and CDR2 YFSETQ. CDR3: CASNELWTGGQETQYF. CDR3 coding DNA: TGCGCCAGCAATGAACTATGGACAGGCGGACAAGAGACCCAGTACTTC.